The TCR beta chain described here comes from a study of T cells in narcolepsy. Study results and caveats: Reportedly, autoreactive clonotypes were serially detected in patients' blood but not controls'.

This clone was observed a single time. Its antigen is undetermined. Clones were read by immunoSEQ multiplex PCR, and TCRdb kept only the in-frame ones, dropping some. The sample has about 33,000 clones; about nine tenths are singletons. The CDR3 spans 14 residues. Trimming stripped 0 bases from V and 7 bases from J, with 13 bases between. Germline CDR1 and CDR2: SGHKS and YYEKEE (reference sequence). The source of this sequence is a human donor with narcolepsy. Sequencing was done on a sample of CD45RA- memory CD4+ T cells from PBMCs. The chain joins TRBV5-5 to TRBJ1-1; D unresolved. The CDR3 sequence is CASSLEGGQFEAFF. The CDR3 DNA reads as TGTGCCAGCAGCTTGGAGGGCGGCCAATTTGAAGCTTTCTTT. The full variable domain, in which reference TRBV5-5 and TRBJ1-1 provide the parts outside the CDR3, is DAGVTQSPTHLIKTRGQQVTLRCSPISGHKSVSWYQQVLGQGPQFIFQYYEKEERGRGNFPDRFSARQFPNYSSELNVNALLLGDSALYLCASSLEGGQFEAFFGQGTRLTVV.